The 16 T cell receptor beta chains in this list originate from one sample, sequenced in a study of blood T cell repertoires in COVID-19 (TCRdb year 2020). Libraries were built with the immunoSEQ multiplex PCR assay. Sourced from immuneACCESS, this table was stored by TCRdb with only in-frame sequences that have V and J called. A share of the clones is absent; for the studies checked, an unresolved V gene accounts for under half, and the remainder has no known explanation. Recorded for this sample are 150,000 to 200,000 clones; 80% of them occurred a single time. The biggest ten clones account for nearly 3.5% of the sample. Sequencing was performed on PBMCs or T cells enriched from blood (not recorded which). The source of these receptors is a woman in her fifties or sixties who had recovered from COVID-19.

The CDR3 DNA reads as TGTGCCAGTAGTAACGGACAGATCCACACTGAAGCTTTCTTT. It is translated as CASSNGQIHTEAFF. The V and J genes are TRBV19 and TRBJ1-1; D might be TRBD1 (6 bases). The CDR3 runs to 14 residues. Trimming pared 4 bases from V and 3 bases from J, leaving 12 bases between. CDR1 LNHDA and CDR2 SQIVND come from the germline V gene (reference sequence).

J is TRBJ1-1 and V is TRBV27; the match to TRBD1 covers 8 bases. V shed 0 bases and J 5 bases; nucleotides not matched to a gene: 5. The CDR3 runs 15 residues. Germline lookup yields CDR1 MNHEY and CDR2 SMNVEV (reference sequence). As DNA, the CDR3 is TGTGCCAGCAGTTTATCGCTACAGGGGGGGACTGAAGCTTTCTTT. It codes for CASSLSLQGGTEAFF.

V usage is TRBV5-6 and J usage is TRBJ2-7; 7 bases map to TRBD1. V gave up 4 bases and J gave up 5 bases; unmatched junction bases: 6. Looked up from germline, CDR1 is SGHDT and CDR2 is YYEEEE. This CDR3 is 13 amino acids long. The CDR3 coding sequence is TGTGCCAGCAGCACCATTACAGGGGACGAGCAGTACTTC. It yields the protein CASSTITGDEQYF.

This clone came up once. CDR3 residues: CASSLQGRDGYTF. Written as DNA, the CDR3 is TGTGCCAGCAGCCTACAGGGTCGGGATGGCTACACCTTC. The V and J genes are TRBV3-1 (or the pseudogene TRBV3-2) and TRBJ1-2, with a possible D match to TRBD1 (6 bases). The ends were cut back, 4 bases at V and 6 bases at J, with 12 bases in the middle. CDR3 length: 13 amino acids. Germline CDR1 is LGHDT and CDR2 is YNNKEL (reference sequence).

This clone occurred once. The chain joins TRBV27 to TRBJ2-3, with TRBD1 matching 7 bases. This CDR3 has 12 amino acids. V shed 6 bases and J 3 bases; nucleotides not matched to a gene: 0. In germline, CDR1 is MNHEY, CDR2 SMNVEV (reference sequence). CDR3 DNA: TGTGCCAGCAGGGACAGGACAGATACGCAGTATTTT. Protein: CASRDRTDTQYF.

The rearrangement joins TRBV21-1 to TRBJ1-3; TRBD1 is the table's D call, not checked against the DNA. TRBV21-1 is a documented pseudogene. The CDR3 is made up of 16 amino acids. CDR3 coding DNA: TGTGCCAGCAGCAAAATGGGCAGACCCTCTGGAAACACCATATATTTT. Translating it yields CASSKMGRPSGNTIYF.

Points on this clone: This sample also contains other DNA sequences that code for the same CDR3. The chain is built from TRBV7-2 and TRBJ2-6, with a possible D match to TRBD1 (5 bases). The CDR3 contains 15 residues. Germline V gene sequence: CDR1 SGHTA, CDR2 FQGNSA. Between the trimmed V and J ends, which lost 0 bases and 2 bases, there was a span of 5 bases. The CDR3 spells CASSLAGAGANVLTF. The CDR3 DNA reads TGTGCCAGCAGCTTAGCAGGGGCTGGGGCCAACGTCCTGACTTTC.

The V call is TRBV4-1, the J call TRBJ1-5, with 8 bases identical to TRBD1. This CDR3 comprises 15 residues. CDR1 and CDR2 (germline): MGHRA, YSYEKL. J lost 4 bases, V lost 4 bases, and 6 bases had no gene match. CDR3 sequence: CASSRQGQENQPQHF. The CDR3 nucleotides are TGCGCCAGCAGCCGACAGGGACAGGAGAATCAGCCCCAGCATTTT.

This sequence joins TRBV10-3 and TRBJ2-5, with TRBD2 identical over 11 bases. The CDR3 extends over 16 amino acids. V shed 0 bases, J shed 2 bases, and the junction held 2 bases outside the gene matches. Per germline, CDR1 ENHRY and CDR2 SYGVKD. The DNA for the CDR3 is TGTGCCATCAGTGAGTCAATAGCGGGGGGGCAAGAGACCCAGTACTTC. As protein: CAISESIAGGQETQYF.

The chain has TRBV19 and TRBJ1-5; 8 nucleotides match TRBD1. Per germline, CDR1 LNHDA and CDR2 SQIVND (reference sequence). This CDR3 is built from 17 residues. The V and J ends lost 0 bases and 6 bases, in that order; junction bases with no gene match: 10. CDR3 sequence (DNA): TGTGCCAGTAGTATAGATCCGGACAGGGAGTTCCTTCAGCCCCAGCATTTT. Its translation is CASSIDPDREFLQPQHF.

The chain employs TRBV2 and TRBJ1-5, with D hard to call. Trimming cost V 1 base and J 3 bases, with 7 bases left between them. The germline V gene has CDR1 SNHLY and CDR2 FYNNEI. The CDR3 runs to 14 residues. The CDR3: CASSEVVNNQPQHF. The CDR3 DNA follows: TGTGCCAGCAGTGAAGTAGTAAACAATCAGCCCCAGCATTTT.

This clone was observed many times. This chain uses TRBV5-8 with TRBJ1-1; the match to TRBD1 covers 7 bases. This CDR3 comprises 14 residues. The V gene end was trimmed by 4 bases and the J gene end by 4 bases; junction bases not matched to a gene: 7. Germline V gene lookup returns CDR1 SGHTS and CDR2 YDEGEE. For the CDR3, the DNA is TGTGCCAGCAGCATGCTGACAGGGACCACTGAAGCTTTCTTT. Translation gives CASSMLTGTTEAFF.

For the CDR3, the DNA is TGTGCCAGCAGCCTTTCCTGGACAGGGTACAATGAGCAGTTCTTC. Residues: CASSLSWTGYNEQFF. This rearrangement joins TRBV14 to TRBJ2-1; 8 bases match TRBD1. The length of the CDR3 is 15 residues. The trim removed 4 bases at V and 4 bases at J, leaving 6 bases unmatched. Germline V gene data show CDR1 as SGHDN and CDR2 as FVKESK.

A single count supports this clone. V is TRBV19 and J is TRBJ1-5; no clear D. There are 15 residues in the CDR3. V was clipped by 1 base and J by 2 bases, with 9 bases between them. Germline assignment: CDR1 LNHDA and CDR2 SQIVND (reference sequence). This CDR3 is CASSIVWGGNQPQHF. The CDR3 DNA sequence: TGTGCCAGTAGTATAGTATGGGGAGGCAATCAGCCCCAGCATTTT.

The chain uses TRBV6-1 and TRBJ2-5; maybe TRBD2 (7 bases). CDR1 is MNHNS, CDR2 SASEGT, per germline. V was pared by 3 bases and J by 6 bases, with 17 bases between. The CDR3 contains 15 residues. CDR3 DNA sequence: TGTGCCAGCAGTGAGGCCGGGGGGCGTGGACAGACCCAGTACTTC. It yields the protein CASSEAGGRGQTQYF.

The genes are TRBV12-3 or TRBV12-4 and TRBJ1-4; D is unclear. CDR3 size: 12 residues. The V and J ends lost 5 bases and 5 bases respectively, with 6 bases between them. The CDR3 DNA reads TGTGCCAGCAGTGCCCTAAATGAAAAACTGTTTTTT. Translating gives CASSALNEKLFF.